Listed below are T cell receptor beta chains from one sample, sequenced in a study of blood T cell repertoires in COVID-19. The method was immunoSEQ multiplex PCR; TCRdb's version includes in-frame clones alone and lacks a portion of them. Of roughly 120,000 clones listed, 80% to 90% are singletons. Sequencing was done on a sample of peripheral blood. Every receptor here comes from a man aged 35-49 years with acute or convalescent COVID-19. Each CDR3 is given with its conserved first and last residue. Fields, in order: V gene, CDR3 protein.

>TRBV14
CASSPPGDSQETQYF
>TRBV6-5
CASSNRNTNTEAFF
>TRBV4-2
CASSQGDRDSNQPQHF
>TRBV4-3
CASSQEVGTRGGAGDTQYF
>TRBV5-1
CASSPPRLAGGTDTQYF
>TRBV27
CASSLFPGAREAFF
>TRBV19
CASSRQGEKLFF
>TRBV10-3
CASNRDRSSGNTIYF
>TRBV5-6
CASSLRLAGRTDTQYF
>TRBV5-1
CASSRSFNYGYTF
>TRBV21-1
CASIRTSGRAGLDEQFF
>TRBV6-2/TRBV6-3
CASSPGQLPYGYTF
>TRBV3-1/TRBV3-2
CASSHRRSGDEQYF
>TRBV29-1
CSVEQAKEAFF
>TRBV6-5
CASTRGLGGELFF
>TRBV5-1
CASSGQGQTYNEQFF
>TRBV6-2/TRBV6-3
CASSTRGASSYEQYF
>TRBV18
CASSSTGFYNEQFF
>TRBV6-5
CASSRLGAHTEAFF
>TRBV11-2
CASSHPGTGEKLFF
>TRBV7-9
CASSRGQAGNTIYF
>TRBV4-3
CASSQDRSEKLFF
>TRBV9
CASSVEGQGLSYTF
>TRBV4-1
CASSPWTGVNNEQFF
>TRBV9
CASSVVPGTGQETQYF
>TRBV6-5
CASSRTSLSTDTQYF
>TRBV13
CASSLKGAQTEAFF
>TRBV9
CASSADRANTEAFF
>TRBV30
CAWRALGDRVTDTQYF
>TRBV4-1
CASSSLDSLRMNTEAFF
>TRBV7-3
CASSQDRGETQYF
>TRBV13
CASSAGGNTGELFF
>TRBV28
CASTRLAGGGTDTQYF
>TRBV4-2
CASSRTTGRAEQAFF
>TRBV27
CASSLRPLQGGPGNSPLHF
>TRBV4-3
CASSPSPGGSWETQYF
>TRBV19
CASSLDSNYNEQFF
>TRBV4-2
CASSRYGAQGGNQPQHF
>TRBV28
CASRLLIGTAEYNSPLHF